This TCR beta chain was obtained from a study of blood T cell repertoires in COVID-19. At the level of the study: COVID-19 samples collected from the United States, Italy and Spain covered acute and convalescent phases. PBMCs, B-cell-depleted T cells, or T cells were the source of the cDNA or gDNA that made up the material.

Source study methods: Reference gene primer amplification gave estimated nucleated cell counts. The data were produced by immunoSEQ multiplex PCR, yet TCRdb's version contains in-frame clones alone and is incomplete. That table supplies the V and J calls and clone size; D and trimming were determined from the DNA. This repertoire shows some 25,000 clones, about nine tenths found once; its top ten account for less than 8.5%. The clonotype comes from a human donor in a cohort sampled during active COVID-19. Sequenced input: peripheral blood.

The CDR3 DNA reads as TGTGCCAGCAGCCCAGGCGGCGCCGGGAGGGTAGGGAATGAGCAGTTCTTC. Its translation is CASSPGGAGRVGNEQFF. V is TRBV11-3 and J is TRBJ2-1; TRBD2 aligns across 8 bases. Germline V gene data show CDR1 as SGHNT and CDR2 as YENEEA. This CDR3 contains 17 residues. The trim removed 5 bases at V and 7 bases at J, leaving 16 bases unmatched.